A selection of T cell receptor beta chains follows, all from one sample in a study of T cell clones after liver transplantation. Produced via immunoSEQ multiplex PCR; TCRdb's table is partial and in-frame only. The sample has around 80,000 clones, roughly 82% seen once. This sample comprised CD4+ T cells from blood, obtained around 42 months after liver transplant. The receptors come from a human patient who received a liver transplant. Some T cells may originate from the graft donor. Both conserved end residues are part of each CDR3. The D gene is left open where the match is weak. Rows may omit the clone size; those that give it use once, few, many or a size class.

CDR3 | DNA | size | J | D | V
CASSSGRFNYGYTF | TGTGCCAGCAGCTCGGGGCGGTTTAACTATGGCTACACCTTC | NA | TRBJ1-2 | NA | TRBV7-2
CASRHGQAFLNTEAFF | TGTGCCAGCAGGCATGGACAGGCCTTTCTAAACACTGAAGCTTTCTTT | NA | TRBJ1-1 | TRBD1 | TRBV14
CASSLSSGRIYGYTF | TGTGCCAGCAGTTTATCTTCGGGACGGATCTATGGCTACACCTTC | NA | TRBJ1-2 | NA | TRBV27
CAISDRGSYNEQFF | TGTGCCATCAGTGACAGGGGGTCCTACAATGAGCAGTTCTTC | NA | TRBJ2-1 | TRBD1 | TRBV10-3
CASSLGLGGSLTQYF | TGTGCCAGCAGCCTGGGCCTGGGGGGATCTTTAACCCAGTACTTC | NA | TRBJ2-5 | NA | TRBV7-2
CASSISGPDTEAFF | TGTGCCAGTAGTATCTCGGGGCCCGACACTGAAGCTTTCTTT | NA | TRBJ1-1 | NA | TRBV19
CASIRAGYNTEAFF | TGTGCCAGCATCCGGGCAGGTTACAACACTGAAGCTTTCTTT | once | TRBJ1-1 | NA | TRBV7-2
CASSSNRVSRTEAFF | TGTGCCAGTAGTAGTAACAGGGTGTCGAGAACTGAAGCTTTCTTT | NA | TRBJ1-1 | NA | TRBV19
CASSADRTTYGYTF | TGTGCCAGCAGTGCTGACAGGACGACCTATGGCTACACCTTC | NA | TRBJ1-2 | NA | TRBV2
CASSPGTGTTDTQYF | TGCGCCAGCAGCCCGGGGACAGGGACCACAGATACGCAGTATTTT | NA | TRBJ2-3 | TRBD1 | TRBV5-1
CASSSRGTPGYTF | TGTGCCAGCAGTTCGCGCGGGACACCGGGCTACACCTTC | NA | TRBJ1-2 | NA | TRBV6-5
CASRQSNTEAFF | TGTGCCAGCAGACAGTCGAACACTGAAGCTTTCTTT | NA | TRBJ1-1 | NA | TRBV6-1
CASSLTHANNTF | TGTGCCAGCAGCTTAACACACGCGAATAACACCTTC | NA | TRBJ1-2 | NA | TRBV7-2
CASSLSTEAFF | TGTGCCAGCAGCTTGTCGACTGAAGCTTTCTTT | NA | TRBJ1-1 | NA | TRBV7-9
CASSLYGTGEAFF | TGTGCCAGCAGTTTATATGGGACAGGGGAAGCTTTCTTT | NA | TRBJ1-1 | TRBD1 | TRBV28
CASSRQGGETQYF | TGCGCCAGCAGTAGACAGGGTGGGGAGACCCAGTACTTC | NA | TRBJ2-5 | TRBD1 | TRBV10-2
CASSLRKETQYF | TGTGCCAGCAGCTTAAGAAAAGAGACCCAGTACTTC | NA | TRBJ2-5 | NA | TRBV5-6
CTSSLSMGASYNEQFF | TGTACCAGCAGTTTATCGATGGGAGCGAGCTACAATGAGCAGTTCTTC | NA | TRBJ2-1 | NA | TRBV27
CASSGLAQGETQYF | TGTGCCAGCAGTGGACTAGCCCAGGGGGAGACCCAGTACTTC | NA | TRBJ2-5 | NA | TRBV2
CASSVGGSSYNEQFF | TGCGCCAGCAGTGTGGGCGGCAGCTCCTACAATGAGCAGTTCTTC | once | TRBJ2-1 | NA | TRBV10-1
CASSSTSTSGRENEQFF | TGTGCCAGCAGTTCCACCTCCACTAGCGGGAGGGAAAATGAGCAGTTCTTC | NA | TRBJ2-1 | TRBD2 | TRBV28
CASSVDRGSEKLFF | TGTGCCAGCAGCGTAGACAGGGGAAGTGAAAAACTGTTTTTT | once | TRBJ1-4 | TRBD1 | TRBV9
CASSVGGSTDYNEQFF | TGTGCCAGCAGCGTAGGGGGTAGCACCGATTACAATGAGCAGTTCTTC | NA | TRBJ2-1 | NA | TRBV9
CASCVGTGPNEKLFF | TGCGCCAGCTGCGTTGGGACAGGGCCTAATGAAAAACTGTTTTTT | NA | TRBJ1-4 | TRBD1 | TRBV5-1